These 5 T cell receptor beta chains share one sample of origin, sequenced in a study of cytomegalovirus exposure and HLA in healthy donors. PCR amplification relied on 60 Vbeta primers (plus 13 Jbeta primers). Clones were sequenced by immunoSEQ multiplex PCR, and TCRdb holds only the in-frame ones, with some missing. In the table there are 150,000 to 200,000 clones, approximately 81% of which are singletons. Sequenced sample: PBMCs. The receptor source for this set is a woman aged 25 to 39 in good health and CMV-seronegative.

This clone was seen just once. V gene TRBV7-9 combines with J gene TRBJ2-1; D might be TRBD2 (5 bases). V dropped 6 bases and J dropped 11 bases, with 14 bases sitting between them. The CDR3 consists of 12 residues. Germline V gene lookup returns CDR1 SEHNR and CDR2 FQNEAQ (reference sequence). The CDR3 here is CASSHIEGKQFF. The CDR3 region has the DNA TGTGCCAGCAGTCATATTGAGGGCAAGCAGTTCTTC. Drawing the rest from reference TRBV7-9 and TRBJ2-1, the complete variable domain is DTGVSQNPRHKITKRGQNVTFRCDPISEHNRLYWYRQTLGQGPEFLTYFQNEAQLEKSRLLSDRFSAERPKGSFSTLEIQRTEQGDSAMYLCASSHIEGKQFFGPGTRLTVL.

The sample holds a few counts of this clone. The rearrangement links TRBV10-2 to TRBJ1-4, with D hard to call. V was shortened by 2 bases and J by 7 bases, with 14 bases between the two germline ends. This CDR3 spans 15 amino acids. Germline V gene data show CDR1 as WSHSY and CDR2 as SAAADI. The CDR3 nucleotides read TGCGCCAGCAGTGAGCCTGACCGGGTCGGTGAAAAACTGTTTTTT. Protein product: CASSEPDRVGEKLFF.

This chain links TRBV19 with TRBJ1-3, with 8 bases identical to TRBD1. The CDR3 contains 15 residues. The germline V gene has CDR1 LNHDA and CDR2 SQIVND (reference sequence). V gave up 5 bases and J gave up 8 bases; unmatched junction bases: 11. The CDR3 DNA reads TGTGCCAGTAGTGTCGGGACAGGAAATGGGGACACCATATATTTT. As protein: CASSVGTGNGDTIYF. Supplemented by reference TRBV19 and TRBJ1-3, the full variable domain reads DGGITQSPKYLFRKEGQNVTLSCEQNLNHDAMYWYRQDPGQGLRLIYYSQIVNDFQKGDIAEGYSVSREKKESFPLTVTSAQKNPTAFYLCASSVGTGNGDTIYFGEGSWLTVV.

The chain uses TRBV5-6 and TRBJ2-5; TRBD1 aligns across 12 bases. J was trimmed by 4 bases and V by 4 bases; bases with no gene match: 8. Germline CDR1 is SGHDT and CDR2 is YYEEEE. The CDR3 sequence is 16 residues long. CDR3 protein: CASSHGGTGGTETQYF. For the CDR3, the DNA is TGTGCCAGCAGCCATGGCGGGACAGGGGGCACAGAGACCCAGTACTTC.

The V gene is TRBV6-1, the J gene TRBJ1-6; 7 positions agree with TRBD1. J gave up 0 bases and V 4 bases, and 3 bases lay outside the gene matches. The V gene's germline CDR1 is MNHNS and CDR2 SASEGT. The CDR3 length is 16 residues. The CDR3 DNA reads as TGTGCCAGCAGTGGACAGGGCTACTCCTATAATTCACCCCTCCACTTT. It is translated as CASSGQGYSYNSPLHF.